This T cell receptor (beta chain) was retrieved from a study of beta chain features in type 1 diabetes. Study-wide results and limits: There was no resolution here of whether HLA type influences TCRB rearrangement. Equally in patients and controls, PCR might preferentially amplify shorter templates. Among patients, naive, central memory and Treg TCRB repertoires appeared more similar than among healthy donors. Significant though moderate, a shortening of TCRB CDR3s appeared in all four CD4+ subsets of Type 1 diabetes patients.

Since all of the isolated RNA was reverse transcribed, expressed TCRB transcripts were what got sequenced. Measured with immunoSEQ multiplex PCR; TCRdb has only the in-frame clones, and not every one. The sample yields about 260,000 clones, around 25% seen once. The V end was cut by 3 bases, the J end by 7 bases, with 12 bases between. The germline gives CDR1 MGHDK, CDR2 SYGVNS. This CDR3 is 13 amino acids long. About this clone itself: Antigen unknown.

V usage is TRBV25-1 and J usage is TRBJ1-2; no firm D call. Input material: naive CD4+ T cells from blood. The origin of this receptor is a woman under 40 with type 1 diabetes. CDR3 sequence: CASSEQRMGGYTF. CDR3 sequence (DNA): TGTGCCAGCAGTGAGCAGCGAATGGGTGGCTACACCTTC.